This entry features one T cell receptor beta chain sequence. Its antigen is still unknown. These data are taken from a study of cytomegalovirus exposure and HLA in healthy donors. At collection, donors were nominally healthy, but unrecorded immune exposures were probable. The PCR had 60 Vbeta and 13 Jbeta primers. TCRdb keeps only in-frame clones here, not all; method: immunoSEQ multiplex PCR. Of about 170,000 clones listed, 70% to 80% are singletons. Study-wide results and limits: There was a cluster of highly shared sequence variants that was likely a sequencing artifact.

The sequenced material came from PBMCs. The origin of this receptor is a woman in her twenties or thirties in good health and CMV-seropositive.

CDR3 loop: CASSPQNRGWNYGYTF. In nucleotides, the CDR3 is TGTGCCAGCAGCCCTCAAAACAGGGGATGGAACTATGGCTACACCTTC. The rearrangement uses TRBV9 and TRBJ1-2; 7 nucleotides align to TRBD1. J gave up 2 bases and V 4 bases, and 11 bases lay outside the gene matches. CDR1 and CDR2 from the germline V gene are SGDLS and YYNGEE. This CDR3 is built from 16 residues. Full variable domain (outside the CDR3, taken from reference TRBV9 and TRBJ1-2): DSGVTQTPKHLITATGQRVTLRCSPRSGDLSVYWYQQSLDQGLQFLIQYYNGEERAKGNILERFSAQQFPDLHSELNLSSLELGDSALYFCASSPQNRGWNYGYTFGSGTRLTVV.